This TCR beta chain was recorded in a study of blood T cell repertoires in COVID-19. On the study more broadly: Collection of acute and convalescent COVID-19 samples took place in the United States, Italy and Spain.

Profiled with immunoSEQ multiplex PCR; TCRdb holds only in-frame clones, not every one. Altogether roughly 320,000 clones are present, roughly 85% being singletons, with the ten largest covering about 7%. The CDR3 is 15 amino acids. The V gene end was trimmed by 4 bases and the J gene end by 3 bases; junction bases not matched to a gene: 9. Material for sequencing was peripheral blood. V gene TRBV5-3 combines with J gene TRBJ2-7; the match to TRBD1 covers 8 bases. TRBV5-3 is noted as an ORF with a role that remains uncertain. This TCR was recovered from a human donor in a cohort sampled during active COVID-19. In DNA, the CDR3 is TGTGCCAGAAGCCCCCGTGGACAGGGACACTACGAGCAGTACTTC. Translation gives CARSPRGQGHYEQYF.